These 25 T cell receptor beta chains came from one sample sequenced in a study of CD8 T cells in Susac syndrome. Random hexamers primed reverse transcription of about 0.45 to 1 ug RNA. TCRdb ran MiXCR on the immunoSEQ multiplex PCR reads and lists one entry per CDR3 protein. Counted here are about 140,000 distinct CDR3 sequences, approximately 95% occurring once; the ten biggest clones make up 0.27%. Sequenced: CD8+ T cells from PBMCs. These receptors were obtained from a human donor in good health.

The CDR3 coding sequence is TGTGCCACCAGTGGCCTGATAGCGGGAGTTAACAATGAGCAGTTCTTC. This encodes CATSGLIAGVNNEQFF. The chain is built from TRBV24-1 and TRBJ2-1, with 9 bases fitting TRBD2. Germline V gene sequence: CDR1 KGHDR, CDR2 SFDVKD. V was pared by 5 bases and J by 5 bases, with 9 bases of the junction left unmatched. The CDR3 has 16 residues.

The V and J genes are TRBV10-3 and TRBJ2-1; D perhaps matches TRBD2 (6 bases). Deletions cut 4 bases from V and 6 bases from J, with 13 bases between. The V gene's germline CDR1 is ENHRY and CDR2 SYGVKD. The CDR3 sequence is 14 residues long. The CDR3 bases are TGTGCCATCAGTGGATTGGTAGCGGCCAATGAGCAGTTCTTC. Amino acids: CAISGLVAANEQFF.

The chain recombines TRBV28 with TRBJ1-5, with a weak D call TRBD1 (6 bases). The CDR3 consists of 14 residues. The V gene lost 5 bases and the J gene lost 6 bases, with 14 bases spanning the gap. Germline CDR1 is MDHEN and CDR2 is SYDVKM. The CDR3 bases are TGTGCCAGCAGTCCCGAACAGGGAGTTCAGCCCCAGCATTTT. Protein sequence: CASSPEQGVQPQHF.

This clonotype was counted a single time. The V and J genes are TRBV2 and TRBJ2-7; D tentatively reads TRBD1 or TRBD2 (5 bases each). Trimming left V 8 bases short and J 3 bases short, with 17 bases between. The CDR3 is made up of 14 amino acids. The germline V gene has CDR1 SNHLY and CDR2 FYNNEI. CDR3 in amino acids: CASGASPGLYEQYF. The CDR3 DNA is TGTGCCAGCGGGGCGTCGCCAGGACTCTACGAGCAGTACTTC.

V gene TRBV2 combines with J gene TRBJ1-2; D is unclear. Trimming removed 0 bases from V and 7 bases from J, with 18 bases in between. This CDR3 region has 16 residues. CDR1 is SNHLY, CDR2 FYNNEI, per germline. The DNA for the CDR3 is TGTGCCAGCAGTGAAGCGCTATTGATAGGGTACCCTGGCTACACCTTC. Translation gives CASSEALLIGYPGYTF.

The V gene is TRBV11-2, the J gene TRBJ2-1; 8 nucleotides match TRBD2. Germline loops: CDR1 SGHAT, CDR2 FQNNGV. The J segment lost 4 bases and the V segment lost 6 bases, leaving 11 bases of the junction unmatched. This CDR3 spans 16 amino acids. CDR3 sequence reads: CASSFSGDLGYNEQFF. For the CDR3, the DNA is TGTGCCAGCAGTTTTAGCGGGGACCTTGGGTACAATGAGCAGTTCTTC.

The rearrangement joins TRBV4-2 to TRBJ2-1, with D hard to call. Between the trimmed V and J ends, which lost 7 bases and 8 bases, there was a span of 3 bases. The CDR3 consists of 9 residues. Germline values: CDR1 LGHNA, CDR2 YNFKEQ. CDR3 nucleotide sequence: TGTGCCAGCACCCATGAGCAGTTCTTC. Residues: CASTHEQFF.

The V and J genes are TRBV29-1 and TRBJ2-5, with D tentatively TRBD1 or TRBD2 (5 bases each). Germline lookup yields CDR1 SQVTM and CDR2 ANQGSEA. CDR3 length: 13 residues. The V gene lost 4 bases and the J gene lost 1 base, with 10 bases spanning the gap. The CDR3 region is CSVVWGFQETQYF. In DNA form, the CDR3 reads TGCAGCGTTGTCTGGGGGTTCCAAGAGACCCAGTACTTC. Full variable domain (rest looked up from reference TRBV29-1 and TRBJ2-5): SAVISQKPSRDICQRGTSLTIQCQVDSQVTMMFWYRQQPGQSLTLIATANQGSEATYESGFVIDKFPISRPNLTFSTLTVSNMSPEDSSIYLCSVVWGFQETQYFGPGTRLLVL.

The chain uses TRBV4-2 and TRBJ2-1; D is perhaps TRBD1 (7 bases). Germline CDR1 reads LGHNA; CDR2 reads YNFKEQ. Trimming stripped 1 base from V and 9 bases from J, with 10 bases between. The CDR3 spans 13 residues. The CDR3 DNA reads TGTGCCAGCAGCCAAGGGGGGGACAGTGAGCAGTTCTTC. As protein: CASSQGGDSEQFF.

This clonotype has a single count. The DNA of the CDR3 is TGTGCCAGCAGCCCAGGGGTAACGATCTACGAGCAGTACTTC. As protein: CASSPGVTIYEQYF. V and J are TRBV4-2 and TRBJ2-7, with TRBD1 as a possible D gene (6 bases). CDR3 length equals 14 residues. V lost 4 bases and J 3 bases, leaving 13 bases between the germline ends. Germline CDR1 reads LGHNA; CDR2 reads YNFKEQ.

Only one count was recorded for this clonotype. This CDR3 is CASSWIYPDTQYF. The DNA of the CDR3 is TGTGCCAGCAGCTGGATTTATCCGGATACGCAGTATTTT. The chain uses TRBV11-2 and TRBJ2-3; D is unresolved. The CDR3 totals 13 residues. The ends were cut back, 4 bases at V and 6 bases at J, with 11 bases in the middle. Per germline, CDR1 SGHAT and CDR2 FQNNGV.

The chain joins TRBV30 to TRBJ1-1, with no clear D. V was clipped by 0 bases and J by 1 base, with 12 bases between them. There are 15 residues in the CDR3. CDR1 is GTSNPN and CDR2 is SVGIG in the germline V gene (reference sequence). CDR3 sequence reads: CAWSVPWTANTEAFF. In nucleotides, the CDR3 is TGTGCCTGGAGTGTACCATGGACTGCGAACACTGAAGCTTTCTTT. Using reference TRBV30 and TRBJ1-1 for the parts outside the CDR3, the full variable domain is SQTIHQWPATLVQPVGSPLSLECTVEGTSNPNLYWYRQAAGRGLQLLFYSVGIGQISSEVPQNLSASRPQDRQFILSSKKLLLSDSGFYLCAWSVPWTANTEAFFGQGTRLTVV.

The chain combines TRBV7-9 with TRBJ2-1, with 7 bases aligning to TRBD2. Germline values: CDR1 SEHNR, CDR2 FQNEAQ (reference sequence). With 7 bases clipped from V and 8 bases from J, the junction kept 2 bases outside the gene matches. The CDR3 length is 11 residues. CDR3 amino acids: CASTTSHEQFF. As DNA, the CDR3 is TGTGCCAGCACGACTAGCCATGAGCAGTTCTTC.

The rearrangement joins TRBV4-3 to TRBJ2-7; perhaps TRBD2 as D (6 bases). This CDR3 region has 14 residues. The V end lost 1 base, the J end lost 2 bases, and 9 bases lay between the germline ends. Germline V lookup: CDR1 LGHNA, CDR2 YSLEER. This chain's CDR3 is CASSQAAGPYEQYF. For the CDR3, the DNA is TGCGCCAGCAGCCAAGCGGCGGGGCCCTACGAGCAGTACTTC.

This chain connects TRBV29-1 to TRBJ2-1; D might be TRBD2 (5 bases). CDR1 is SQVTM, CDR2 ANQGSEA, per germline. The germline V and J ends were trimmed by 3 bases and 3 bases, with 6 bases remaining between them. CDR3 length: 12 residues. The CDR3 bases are TGCAGCGTTGAGAGGGACTACAATGAGCAGTTCTTC. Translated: CSVERDYNEQFF.

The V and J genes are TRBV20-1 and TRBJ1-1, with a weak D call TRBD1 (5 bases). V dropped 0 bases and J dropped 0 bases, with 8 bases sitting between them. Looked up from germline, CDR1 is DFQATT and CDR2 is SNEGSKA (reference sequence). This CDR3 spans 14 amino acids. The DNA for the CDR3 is TGCAGTGCTAGAGATCGGACACTGAACACTGAAGCTTTCTTT. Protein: CSARDRTLNTEAFF.

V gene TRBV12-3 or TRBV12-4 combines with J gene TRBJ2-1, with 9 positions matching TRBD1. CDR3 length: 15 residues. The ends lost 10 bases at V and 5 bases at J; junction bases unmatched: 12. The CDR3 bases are TGTGCCATCGACTTGACAGGGGGAATTAACAATGAGCAGTTCTTC. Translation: CAIDLTGGINNEQFF.

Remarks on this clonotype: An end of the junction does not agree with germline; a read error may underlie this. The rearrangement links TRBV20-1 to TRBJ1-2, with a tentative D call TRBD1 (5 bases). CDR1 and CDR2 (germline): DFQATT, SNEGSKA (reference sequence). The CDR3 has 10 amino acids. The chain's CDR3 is CSARDWGDHF. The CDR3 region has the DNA TGCAGTGCTAGAGATTGGGGGGACCACTTC.

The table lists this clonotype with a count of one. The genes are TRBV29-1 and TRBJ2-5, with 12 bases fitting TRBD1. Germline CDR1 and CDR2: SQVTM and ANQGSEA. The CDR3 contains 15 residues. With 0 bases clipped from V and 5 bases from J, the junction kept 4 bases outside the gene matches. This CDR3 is CSVEDRDRGHETQYF. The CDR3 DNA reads TGCAGCGTTGAAGATCGGGACAGGGGGCACGAGACCCAGTACTTC.

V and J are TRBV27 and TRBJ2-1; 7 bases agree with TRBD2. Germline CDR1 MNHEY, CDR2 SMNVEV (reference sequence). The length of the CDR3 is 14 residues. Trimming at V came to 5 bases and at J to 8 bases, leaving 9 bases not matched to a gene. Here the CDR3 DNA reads TGTGCCAGCAGTCAAAGCGGGACGATGCATGAGCAGTTCTTC. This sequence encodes CASSQSGTMHEQFF.

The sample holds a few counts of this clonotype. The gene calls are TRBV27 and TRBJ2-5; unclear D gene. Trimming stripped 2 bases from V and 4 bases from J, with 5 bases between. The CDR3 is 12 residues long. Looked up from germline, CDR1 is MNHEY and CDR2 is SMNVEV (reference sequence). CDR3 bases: TGTGCCAGCAGTTTAGACCGAGAGACCCAGTACTTC. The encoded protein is CASSLDRETQYF.

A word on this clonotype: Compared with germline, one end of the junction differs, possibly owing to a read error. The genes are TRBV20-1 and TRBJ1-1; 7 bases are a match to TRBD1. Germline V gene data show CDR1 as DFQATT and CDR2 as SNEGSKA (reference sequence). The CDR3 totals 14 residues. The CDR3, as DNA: TGTAGTGCTACCCGACAGGGTAAGAACACTGAAGCTTTCTTT. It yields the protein CSATRQGKNTEAFF.

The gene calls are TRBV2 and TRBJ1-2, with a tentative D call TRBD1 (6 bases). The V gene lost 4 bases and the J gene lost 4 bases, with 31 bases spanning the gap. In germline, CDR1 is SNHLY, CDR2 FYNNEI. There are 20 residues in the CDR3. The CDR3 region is CASSGKEGQPDRSVGYGYTF. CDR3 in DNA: TGTGCCAGCAGTGGAAAGGAGGGCCAGCCCGACAGGTCAGTCGGCTATGGCTACACCTTC.

The CDR3 nucleotides read TGTGCCAGCAGCTTAGTCGTCGGGACCGGGGAGCTGTTTTTT. Translated: CASSLVVGTGELFF. The rearrangement links TRBV13 to TRBJ2-2; D remains unclear. Germline V CDR1 and CDR2: PRHDT, FYEKMQ (reference sequence). The CDR3 totals 14 residues. The V and J ends lost 1 base and 5 bases respectively, with 8 bases between them.

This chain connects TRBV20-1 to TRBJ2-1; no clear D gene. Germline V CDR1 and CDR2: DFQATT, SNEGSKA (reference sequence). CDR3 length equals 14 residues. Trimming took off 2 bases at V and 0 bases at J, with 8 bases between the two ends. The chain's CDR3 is CSARPVGSYNEQFF. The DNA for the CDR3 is TGCAGTGCTAGACCGGTGGGCTCCTACAATGAGCAGTTCTTC.